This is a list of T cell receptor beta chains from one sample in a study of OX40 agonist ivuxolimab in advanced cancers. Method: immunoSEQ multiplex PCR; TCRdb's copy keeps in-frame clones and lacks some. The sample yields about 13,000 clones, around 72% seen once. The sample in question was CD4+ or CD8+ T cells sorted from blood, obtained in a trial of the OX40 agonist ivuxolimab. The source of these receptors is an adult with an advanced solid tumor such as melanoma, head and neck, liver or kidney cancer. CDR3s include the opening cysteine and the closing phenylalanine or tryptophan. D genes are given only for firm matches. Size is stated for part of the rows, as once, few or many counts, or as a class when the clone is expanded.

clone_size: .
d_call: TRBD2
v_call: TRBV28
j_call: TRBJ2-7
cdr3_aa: CASSLVLAGVYEQYF
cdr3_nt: TGTGCCAGCAGTTTGGTACTAGCGGGAGTCTACGAGCAGTACTTC

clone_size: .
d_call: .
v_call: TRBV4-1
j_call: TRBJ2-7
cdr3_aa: CASSHGSDYEQYF
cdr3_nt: TGCGCCAGCAGCCACGGGAGTGACTACGAGCAGTACTTC

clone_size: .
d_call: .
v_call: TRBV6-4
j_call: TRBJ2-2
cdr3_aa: CVRGPIPLYTGELFF
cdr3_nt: TGTGTGAGGGGACCCATTCCCTTATACACCGGGGAGCTGTTTTTT

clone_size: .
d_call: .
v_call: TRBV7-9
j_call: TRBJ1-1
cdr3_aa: CASSTGGTEAFF
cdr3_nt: TGTGCCAGCAGCACGGGGGGGACTGAAGCTTTCTTT

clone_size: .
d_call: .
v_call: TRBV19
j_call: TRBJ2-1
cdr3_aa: CASSMGRYNEQFF
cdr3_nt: TGTGCCAGTAGTATGGGCCGATACAATGAGCAGTTCTTC

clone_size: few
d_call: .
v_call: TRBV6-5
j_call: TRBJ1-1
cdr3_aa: CASSEWPNTEAFF
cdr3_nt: TGTGCCAGCAGTGAATGGCCTAACACTGAAGCTTTCTTT

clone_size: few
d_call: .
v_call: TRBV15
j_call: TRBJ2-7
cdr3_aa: CATSSGQNYEQYF
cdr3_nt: TGTGCCACCAGCAGTGGACAGAACTACGAGCAGTACTTC

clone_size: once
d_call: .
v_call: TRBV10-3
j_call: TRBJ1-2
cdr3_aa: CAITTGSYGYTF
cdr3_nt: TGTGCCATCACGACAGGAAGCTATGGCTACACCTTC

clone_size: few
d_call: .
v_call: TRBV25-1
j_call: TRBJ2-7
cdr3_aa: CASSERTDSEAYEQYF
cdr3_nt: TGTGCCAGCAGTGAACGGACCGATAGCGAGGCCTACGAGCAGTACTTC

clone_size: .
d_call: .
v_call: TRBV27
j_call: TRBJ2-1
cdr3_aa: CASNLRGANYNEQFF
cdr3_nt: TGTGCCAGCAACCTAAGGGGGGCCAATTACAATGAGCAGTTCTTC

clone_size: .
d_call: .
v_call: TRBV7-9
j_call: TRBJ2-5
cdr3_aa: CASSQDLVTVQETQYF
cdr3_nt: TGTGCCAGCAGCCAAGATCTCGTAACAGTACAAGAGACCCAGTACTTC

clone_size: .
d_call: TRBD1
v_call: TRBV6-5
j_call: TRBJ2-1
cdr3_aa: CASSARQGVYNEQFF
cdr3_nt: TGTGCCAGCAGTGCTAGACAGGGGGTCTACAATGAGCAGTTCTTC

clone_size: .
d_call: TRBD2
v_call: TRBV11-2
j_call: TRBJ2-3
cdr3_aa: CASSLTSALTDTQYF
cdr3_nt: TGTGCCAGCAGCCTCACTAGCGCTCTCACAGATACGCAGTATTTT

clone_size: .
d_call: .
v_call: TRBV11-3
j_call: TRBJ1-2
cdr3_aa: CASGDQGYGYTF
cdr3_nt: TGTGCCAGCGGAGACCAGGGATATGGCTACACCTTC

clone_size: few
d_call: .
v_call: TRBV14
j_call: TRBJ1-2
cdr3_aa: CASSQDSQGLLRGYTF
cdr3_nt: TGTGCCAGCAGCCAAGATTCCCAGGGGCTGTTACGTGGCTACACCTTC

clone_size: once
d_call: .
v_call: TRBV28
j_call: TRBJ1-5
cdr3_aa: CASSFRLENLGSNQPQHF
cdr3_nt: TGTGCCAGCAGTTTTCGACTTGAGAACTTGGGTAGCAATCAGCCCCAGCATTTT

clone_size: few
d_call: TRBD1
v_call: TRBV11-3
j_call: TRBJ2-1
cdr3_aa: CASSHDRGEQFF
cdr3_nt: TGTGCCAGCAGTCATGACAGGGGTGAGCAGTTCTTC

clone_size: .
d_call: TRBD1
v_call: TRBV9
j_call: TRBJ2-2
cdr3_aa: CASSAWGQGAPGELFF
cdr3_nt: TGTGCCAGCAGCGCATGGGGACAGGGGGCCCCCGGGGAGCTGTTTTTT